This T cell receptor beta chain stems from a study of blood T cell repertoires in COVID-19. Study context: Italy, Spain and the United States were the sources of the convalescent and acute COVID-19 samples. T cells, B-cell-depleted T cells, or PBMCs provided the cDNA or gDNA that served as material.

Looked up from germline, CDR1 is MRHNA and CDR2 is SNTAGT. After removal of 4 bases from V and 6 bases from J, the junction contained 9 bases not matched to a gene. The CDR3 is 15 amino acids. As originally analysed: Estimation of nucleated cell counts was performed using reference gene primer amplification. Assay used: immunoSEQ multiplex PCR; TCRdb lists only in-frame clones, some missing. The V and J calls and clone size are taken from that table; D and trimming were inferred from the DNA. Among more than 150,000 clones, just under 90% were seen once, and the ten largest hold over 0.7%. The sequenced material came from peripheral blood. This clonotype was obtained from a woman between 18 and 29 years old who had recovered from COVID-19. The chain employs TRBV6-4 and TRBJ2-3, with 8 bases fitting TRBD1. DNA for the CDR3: TGTGCCAGCAGTGCGGCTGCAGGGGGCTCGGATACGCAGTATTTT. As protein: CASSAAAGGSDTQYF.